The next 22 T cell receptor beta chains were all read from a single sample in a study of graft-versus-host responses after intestinal transplantation. Intraepithelial and lamina propria lymphocytes were isolated from graft specimens. Here immunoSEQ multiplex PCR was the method, and the copy in TCRdb shows in-frame clones only, minus some. The sample carries around 15,000 clones, roughly three quarters recorded once. The sample here was ileum tissue, taken around 470 days after intestinal transplant. Receptors were obtained from a human patient who received an intestinal transplant, so some T cells may come from the graft donor.

The chain employs TRBV5-1 and TRBJ1-1; no reliable D call. V was clipped by 4 bases and J by 1 base, with 11 bases between them. Germline values: CDR1 SGHRS, CDR2 YFSETQ. This CDR3 is built from 14 residues. CDR3 amino acids: CASSVSGRNTEAFF. As DNA, the CDR3 is TGCGCCAGCAGCGTTTCCGGTAGGAACACTGAAGCTTTCTTT.

The gene calls are TRBV19 and TRBJ1-5; 8 bases align to TRBD1. CDR1 and CDR2 from the germline V gene are LNHDA and SQIVND (reference sequence). There are 17 residues in the CDR3. V shed 1 base and J 4 bases; nucleotides not matched to a gene: 9. The CDR3 spells CASSIGQTGAKNQPQHF. The CDR3, as DNA: TGTGCCAGTAGTATAGGGCAGACAGGGGCCAAAAATCAGCCCCAGCATTTT. The whole variable domain, filled in from reference TRBV19 and TRBJ1-5, reads DGGITQSPKYLFRKEGQNVTLSCEQNLNHDAMYWYRQDPGQGLRLIYYSQIVNDFQKGDIAEGYSVSREKKESFPLTVTSAQKNPTAFYLCASSIGQTGAKNQPQHFGDGTRLSIL.

The rearrangement links TRBV11-2 to TRBJ2-7; 7 bases line up with TRBD1. J was trimmed by 7 bases and V by 3 bases; bases with no gene match: 12. CDR1 is SGHAT and CDR2 is FQNNGV in the germline V gene. This CDR3 is built from 15 residues. The CDR3 spells CASSFPPGQPAEQYF. As DNA, the CDR3 is TGTGCCAGCAGCTTCCCCCCGGGACAGCCCGCGGAGCAGTACTTC. The full variable domain, in which reference TRBV11-2 and TRBJ2-7 provide the parts outside the CDR3, is EAGVAQSPRYKIIEKRQSVAFWCNPISGHATLYWYQQILGQGPKLLIQFQNNGVVDDSQLPKDRFSAERLKGVDSTLKIQPAKLEDSAVYLCASSFPPGQPAEQYFGPGTRLTVT.

The chain uses TRBV6-1 and TRBJ1-2, with unresolved D. Germline CDR1 reads MNHNS; CDR2 reads SASEGT. V lost 2 bases and J lost 4, with 8 bases in between. The CDR3 has 13 residues. In DNA, the CDR3 is TGTGCCAGCAGTGAACAGACTTTCTATGGCTACACCTTC. Its protein product is CASSEQTFYGYTF.

The chain has TRBV10-2 and TRBJ1-5; D gene uncertain. CDR1 WSHSY and CDR2 SAAADI come from the germline V gene. V lost 2 bases to trimming and J lost 7 bases, with 9 bases between them. This CDR3 comprises 13 residues. The CDR3 region has the DNA TGCGCCAGCAGTGAGGGGATGTGGCAGCCCCAGCATTTT. Protein product: CASSEGMWQPQHF.

Points on this clone: The junction departs from germline at one end; a sequencing error may be responsible. CDR3 DNA: TGTGCTAGCAGCCCCTCGGGGGGGCGGCGGGAGACCCAGTACTTC. Translation: CASSPSGGRRETQYF. This sequence joins TRBV7-7 and TRBJ2-5; the match to TRBD2 covers 8 bases. The CDR3 extends over 15 amino acids. Per germline, CDR1 SSHAT and CDR2 FNYEAQ (reference sequence).

The V call is TRBV20-1, the J call TRBJ2-7; D may be TRBD1 (6 bases). Per the germline V gene, CDR1 is DFQATT and CDR2 is SNEGSKA (reference sequence). The CDR3 is 11 amino acids. V was clipped by 3 bases and J by 5 bases, with 8 bases between them. The CDR3 spells CSARGAHEQYF. CDR3 DNA: TGCAGTGCTAGGGGGGCCCACGAGCAGTACTTC.

The chain employs TRBV18 and TRBJ1-1, with D possibly being TRBD1 (6 bases). V lost 3 bases, J lost 1 base, and 15 bases lay in between. Per germline, CDR1 KGHSH and CDR2 LQKENI. The CDR3 extends over 16 amino acids. The CDR3 DNA is TGTGCCAGCTCACCCGATTTAGGACAGAGGAACACTGAAGCTTTCTTT. Translating gives CASSPDLGQRNTEAFF.

V and J are TRBV6-4 and TRBJ2-3, with TRBD2 matching 9 bases. This CDR3 is 14 amino acids long. The germline CDR1 and CDR2 sequences are MRHNA and SNTAGT. V lost 4 bases to trimming and J lost 2 bases; unmatched junction nucleotides: 1. CDR3 in DNA: TGTGCCAGCAGTGGCGGGGGGGCCACAGATACGCAGTATTTT. Protein: CASSGGGATDTQYF.

This clone was detected a few times. The chain has TRBV18 and TRBJ1-5, with D tentatively TRBD1 (6 bases). V was shortened by 5 bases and J by 7 bases, with 15 bases between the two germline ends. The length of the CDR3 is 14 residues. Germline V lookup: CDR1 KGHSH, CDR2 LQKENI. The CDR3 is CASSYAGQLQPQHF. The CDR3 bases are TGTGCCAGCTCATATGCGGGACAACTACAGCCCCAGCATTTT.

The rearrangement uses TRBV5-1 and TRBJ2-7; maybe TRBD2 (6 bases). From germline, CDR1 is SGHRS and CDR2 YFSETQ. The CDR3 is 15 residues long. Trimming cost V 0 bases and J 6 bases, with 16 bases left between them. CDR3 in DNA: TGCGCCAGCAGCTTGGGGCCGGGACTGGGGACCGAGCAGTACTTC. Translated: CASSLGPGLGTEQYF.

The chain uses TRBV6-5 and TRBJ1-2; 8 nucleotides agree with TRBD1. V lost 7 bases, J lost 6 bases, and 7 bases stayed unmatched. The CDR3 runs 13 residues. The germline CDR1 and CDR2 sequences are MNHEY and SVGAGI. DNA for the CDR3: TGTGCCAGCAATCCGTCGACAGGGGATGGCTACACCTTC. This gives the protein CASNPSTGDGYTF.

The chain recombines TRBV5-8 with TRBJ2-3, with 8 nucleotides matching TRBD2. This CDR3 is built from 15 residues. Unmatched junction bases numbered 5, after V lost 4 bases and J lost 1 base. Germline CDR1 reads SGHTS; CDR2 reads YDEGEE. Here the CDR3 DNA reads TGTGCCAGCAGCGCCCCCGGGGGGGGCACAGATACGCAGTATTTT. It yields the protein CASSAPGGGTDTQYF. The full variable domain, completed using reference TRBV5-8 and TRBJ2-3, is EAGVTQSPTHLIKTRGQQATLRCSPISGHTSVYWYQQALGLGLQFLLWYDEGEERNRGNFPPRFSGRQFPNYSSELNVNALELEDSALYLCASSAPGGGTDTQYFGPGTRLTVL.

The chain links TRBV4-3 to TRBJ2-1; 15 nucleotides agree with TRBD2. Germline V gene sequence: CDR1 LGHNA, CDR2 YSLEER. V lost 1 base and J lost 6; bases outside the gene matches: 1. This CDR3 is built from 16 residues. DNA for the CDR3: TGCGCCAGCAGCCAAGTGGGACTAGCGGGAGGCAATGAGCAGTTCTTC. Its protein product is CASSQVGLAGGNEQFF.

This clone is a singleton in its sample. The V and J genes are TRBV28 and TRBJ2-4; 11 bases match TRBD2. Looked up from germline, CDR1 is MDHEN and CDR2 is SYDVKM. The CDR3 extends over 16 amino acids. J lost 0 bases, V lost 3 bases, and 1 base had no gene match. Here the CDR3 DNA reads TGTGCCAGCAGTTTCGGGACTAGCGGAGCCAAAAACATTCAGTACTTC. This translates into CASSFGTSGAKNIQYF.

The chain uses TRBV7-6 and TRBJ2-7; 7 bases fit TRBD1. This CDR3 has 13 amino acids. Germline lookup yields CDR1 SGHVS and CDR2 FNYEAQ. V was clipped by 4 bases and J by 3 bases; unmatched bases: 3. CDR3 DNA sequence: TGTGCCAGCAGCTCCCGGGACAGCTACGAGCAGTACTTC. It translates to CASSSRDSYEQYF.

V gene TRBV25-1 combines with J gene TRBJ2-1; 12 nucleotides match TRBD1. The CDR3 runs to 15 residues. Germline V gene data show CDR1 as MGHDK and CDR2 as SYGVNS. V lost 8 bases to trimming and J lost 6 bases; unmatched junction nucleotides: 8. Here the CDR3 DNA reads TGTGCCAGCGGGGGACAGGGGGCGGTTTTCAATGAGCAGTTCTTC. It encodes CASGGQGAVFNEQFF.

This chain links TRBV5-1 with TRBJ2-1; the D call may be TRBD1 or TRBD2 (5 bases each). Germline assignment: CDR1 SGHRS and CDR2 YFSETQ. The CDR3 runs to 15 residues. The ends were cut back, 2 bases at V and 4 bases at J, with 13 bases in the middle. The chain's CDR3 is CASSFSGTLYNEQFF. In nucleotides, the CDR3 is TGCGCCAGCAGCTTTTCCGGGACCCTATACAATGAGCAGTTCTTC.

This clone has just a few counts. This chain links TRBV7-2 with TRBJ1-5, with 9 bases that match TRBD1. After removal of 5 bases from V and 1 base from J, the junction contained 6 bases not matched to a gene. CDR3 size: 16 residues. CDR1 SGHTA and CDR2 FQGNSA come from the germline V gene. The CDR3 sequence: CASSPGQGKSNQPQHF. The CDR3 nucleotides read TGTGCCAGCAGCCCGGGACAGGGTAAGAGCAATCAGCCCCAGCATTTT.

V usage is TRBV7-3 and J usage is TRBJ2-1; D ambiguous. V lost 2 bases, J lost 9 bases, and 11 bases lay in between. This CDR3 region has 13 residues. Germline V CDR1 and CDR2: SGHTA, FQGTGA. The CDR3 is CASSLSPGREQFF. The CDR3 DNA sequence: TGTGCCAGCAGCTTATCTCCGGGTCGTGAGCAGTTCTTC.

The V call is TRBV7-2, the J call TRBJ2-7; unclear D gene. This CDR3 has 14 residues. The V and J ends lost 1 base and 11 bases respectively, with 18 bases between them. Germline V gene sequence: CDR1 SGHTA, CDR2 FQGNSA. CDR3: CASSLEGRSQVEYF. The CDR3 DNA reads TGTGCCAGCAGCTTAGAGGGCCGGAGCCAGGTGGAGTACTTC. The full variable domain, with the rest looked up from reference TRBV7-2 and TRBJ2-7, is GAGVSQSPSNKVTEKGKDVELRCDPISGHTALYWYRQSLGQGLEFLIYFQGNSAPDKSGLPSDRFSAERTGGSVSTLTIQRTQQEDSAVYLCASSLEGRSQVEYFGPGTRLTVT.

Comments on this clone: The junction departs from germline at one end; a sequencing error may be responsible. CDR3 DNA: TGTGCCAGCAGCCTAGCCCAACTGGGTGGCGAGCAGTACTTC. Translation: CASSLAQLGGEQYF. The chain has TRBV7-2 and TRBJ2-7; TRBD2 is a possible D gene (5 bases). The CDR3 consists of 14 residues. The germline CDR1 and CDR2 sequences are SGHTA and FQGNSA. Looking up the rest from reference TRBV7-2 and TRBJ2-7 gives the full variable domain: GAGVSQSPSNKVTEKGKDVELRCDPISGHTALYWYRQSLGQGLEFLIYFQGNSAPDKSGLPSDRFSAERTGGSVSTLTIQRTQQEDSAVYLCASSLAQLGGEQYFGPGTRLTVT.